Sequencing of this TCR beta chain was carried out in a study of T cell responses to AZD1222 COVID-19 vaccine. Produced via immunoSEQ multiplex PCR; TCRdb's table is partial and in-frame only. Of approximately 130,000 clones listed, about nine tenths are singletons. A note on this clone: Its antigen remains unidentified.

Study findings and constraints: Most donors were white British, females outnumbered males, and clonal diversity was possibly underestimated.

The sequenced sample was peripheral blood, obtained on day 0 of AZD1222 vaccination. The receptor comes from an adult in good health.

For the CDR3, the DNA is TGTGCCAGCACTCCCCGTCCGACAGAAAACTATGGCTACACCTTC. As protein: CASTPRPTENYGYTF. The J gene is TRBJ1-2, the V gene TRBV7-9; maybe TRBD1 (5 bases). V lost 7 bases to trimming and J lost 2 bases, with 17 bases between them. Germline CDR1 is SEHNR and CDR2 is FQNEAQ (reference sequence). This CDR3 has 15 amino acids.